A selection of T cell receptor beta chains follows, all from one sample in a study of blood T cell repertoires in COVID-19. The assay was immunoSEQ multiplex PCR, and TCRdb's table has in-frame clones only and misses some. Of 75,000 or so clones in the sample, approximately 91% were seen once. Sequences were obtained from peripheral blood. These receptors were collected from a middle-aged man with acute or convalescent COVID-19. The CDR3 runs from the conserved cysteine through the conserved F or W. D genes are given only for firm matches. For some rows the clone size is stated as once, few or many, or as a class when expanded; others skip it.

TRBJ2-7 | TRBD1 | TRBV5-5 | once | CASSGQVRYSYEQYF | TGTGCCAGCAGCGGACAGGTACGCTATTCCTACGAGCAGTACTTC
TRBJ1-2 | NA | TRBV3-1/TRBV3-2 | NA | CASRQGGGFYGYTF | TGTGCCAGCAGACAAGGGGGGGGATTTTACGGCTACACCTTC
TRBJ2-2 | NA | TRBV18 | once | CASSPEDSPNTGELFF | TGTGCCAGCTCACCTGAAGACAGCCCGAACACCGGGGAGCTGTTTTTT
TRBJ2-1 | NA | TRBV2 | NA | CASSGGSYNEQFF | TGTGCCAGCAGTGGCGGCTCCTACAATGAGCAGTTCTTC
TRBJ1-4 | NA | TRBV6-5 | NA | CASSYGGATNEKLFF | TGTGCCAGCAGCTACGGGGGGGCAACTAATGAAAAACTGTTTTTT
TRBJ2-2 | TRBD1 | TRBV9 | NA | CASSTGQGFTGELFF | TGTGCCAGCAGCACGGGACAGGGGTTCACCGGGGAGCTGTTTTTT
TRBJ2-5 | NA | TRBV6-2/TRBV6-3 | NA | CASSVPQGWQETQYF | TGTGCCAGCAGTGTTCCACAGGGTTGGCAAGAGACCCAGTACTTC
TRBJ1-6 | TRBD1 | TRBV7-9 | once | CAGQGMGSSPLHF | TGTGCCGGACAGGGAATGGGGAGTTCACCCCTCCACTTT
TRBJ2-7 | NA | TRBV15 | NA | CATSRDESEQYF | TGTGCCACCAGCAGAGACGAGAGCGAGCAGTACTTC
TRBJ1-6 | NA | TRBV27 | NA | CASSPRGPYNSPLHF | TGTGCCAGCAGTCCCAGGGGACCCTATAATTCACCCCTCCACTTT
TRBJ2-2 | NA | TRBV6-1 | NA | CASTNWAENTGELFF | TGTGCCAGCACCAACTGGGCCGAAAACACCGGGGAGCTGTTTTTT
TRBJ2-7 | TRBD1 | TRBV5-1 | NA | CASSFGTADEQYF | TGCGCCAGCAGCTTCGGGACAGCGGACGAGCAGTACTTC
TRBJ2-7 | NA | TRBV3-1/TRBV3-2 | many | CASSPWQDEQYF | TGTGCCAGCAGCCCTTGGCAGGATGAGCAGTACTTC
TRBJ1-6 | NA | TRBV6-1 | once | CASSDIANGVSPLHF | TGTGCCAGCAGTGACATCGCGAACGGGGTTTCACCCCTCCACTTT
TRBJ2-6 | TRBD1 | TRBV20-1 | NA | CSASPGTGSAGANVLTF | TGCAGTGCTAGTCCCGGGACAGGGTCGGCTGGGGCCAACGTCCTGACTTTC
TRBJ1-3 | NA | TRBV21-1 | NA | CASACRTGNTIYF | TGTGCCAGCGCTTGCAGAACTGGAAACACCATATATTTT
TRBJ1-1 | NA | TRBV13 | NA | CASSLGLGGKNTEAFF | TGTGCCAGCAGCTTAGGCCTAGGGGGAAAGAACACTGAAGCTTTCTTT
TRBJ2-1 | NA | TRBV7-2 | NA | CASSGQARLGYNEQFF | TGTGCCAGCAGCGGACAAGCTAGACTAGGGTACAATGAGCAGTTCTTC
TRBJ1-5 | TRBD1 | TRBV24-1 | NA | CATTLINSGTGSLAQHF | TGTGCCACCACCCTAATTAATAGTGGGACAGGCAGTCTAGCCCAGCATTTT
TRBJ1-3 | NA | TRBV9 | NA | CASSRFSSGNTIYF | TGTGCCAGCAGCCGTTTTTCTTCTGGAAACACCATATATTTT
TRBJ1-1 | NA | TRBV30 | NA | CAWSPPGIGKAEAFF | TGTGCCTGGAGTCCCCCCGGGATAGGGAAGGCTGAAGCTTTCTTT
TRBJ2-1 | TRBD2 | TRBV7-3 | NA | CASSSRLSGGNSYNEQFF | TGTGCCAGCAGCTCTAGGCTTAGCGGGGGGAACTCCTACAATGAGCAGTTCTTC
TRBJ1-1 | TRBD1 | TRBV12-3/TRBV12-4 | NA | CASSATGDTEAFF | TGTGCCAGCAGTGCAACAGGGGACACTGAAGCTTTCTTT
TRBJ2-3 | TRBD1 | TRBV7-3 | NA | CASTELGQGTDTQYF | TGTGCCAGCACCGAGCTGGGACAGGGCACAGATACGCAGTATTTT
TRBJ1-2 | NA | TRBV19 | NA | CASSITGQGRRGYTF | TGTGCCAGTAGTATTACCGGTCAGGGAAGAAGGGGCTACACCTTC
TRBJ1-2 | TRBD1 | TRBV2 | once | CASSGGQGAWGYTF | TGTGCCAGCAGTGGGGGACAGGGGGCGTGGGGCTACACCTTC
TRBJ1-2 | TRBD1 | TRBV3-1/TRBV3-2 | NA | CASSLGQGSYGYTF | TGTGCCAGCAGCCTGGGACAGGGGAGTTATGGCTACACCTTC